Described below is a single TCR beta chain sequence and its context. Its specificity is not known. This entry comes from a study of T cell repertoires in cytomegalovirus infection. Overall study: Both CMV infection and a matching HLA type were indicated by public TCR beta signatures.

V lost 6 bases to trimming and J lost 6 bases, with 8 bases between them. This CDR3 has 11 amino acids. Per germline, CDR1 ENHRY and CDR2 SYGVKD. Via MiXCR, TCRdb re-called the reads, giving one row per CDR3 protein. There are about 900,000 distinct CDR3 sequences in the sample; approximately 31% occur only once, and 10% to 15% lies in the top ten. Study outcomes and limitations: Predominance within the ex vivo response was attributable to HLA-C-restricted CMV-specific TCR beta clonotypes. The cumulative frequency of public TCR beta families distinguished individuals who carried CMV together with the relevant HLA.

This specimen consisted of cultured CD8+ T cells from PBMCs, obtained from culture after CMV antigen stimulation. The receptor comes from a human donor in good health (CMV status not recorded). Some clones in this sample may be carry-over from other donors' samples. The chain has TRBV10-3 and TRBJ1-2; D ambiguous. The CDR3 bases are TGTGCCATCAGGAGGAGGGATGGCTACACCTTC. Its protein product is CAIRRRDGYTF.